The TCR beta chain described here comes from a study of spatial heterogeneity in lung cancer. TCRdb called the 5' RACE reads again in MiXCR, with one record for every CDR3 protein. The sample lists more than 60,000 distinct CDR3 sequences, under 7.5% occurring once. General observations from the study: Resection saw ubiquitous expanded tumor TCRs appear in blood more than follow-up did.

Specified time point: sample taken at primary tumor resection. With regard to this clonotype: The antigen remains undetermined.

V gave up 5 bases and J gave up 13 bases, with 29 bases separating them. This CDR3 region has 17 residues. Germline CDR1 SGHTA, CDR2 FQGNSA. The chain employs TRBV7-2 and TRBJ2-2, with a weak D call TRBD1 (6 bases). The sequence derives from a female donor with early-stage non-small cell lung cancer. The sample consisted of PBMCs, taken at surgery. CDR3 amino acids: CASSPGQTPWAHRGLFF. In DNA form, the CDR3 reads TGTGCCAGCAGCCCCGGACAGACTCCTTGGGCACACCGGGGGCTGTTTTTT.